The clone carrying this TCR beta chain was counted between two and nine times. The antigen remains unidentified. The data were obtained in a study of PD-1 blockade in classical Hodgkin lymphoma. General study points: A significant rise in TCR diversity by C4D1 was seen for CD4+ but not CD8+ cells. Newly diagnosed patients were reported to start with lower TCR diversity than healthy donors. Initiation of nivolumab under 1 year after ASCT led to exclusion of patients. Prior to therapy, complete responders displayed diversity much like that of newly diagnosed patients.

Time point here: cycle 4 day 1 (C4D1), after more than five weeks of nivolumab. Each of the patients experienced relapse following autologous stem cell transplantation, and their brentuximab vedotin exposure differed. V was cut by 5 bases and J by 0 bases, with 11 bases left in between. Germline V gene data show CDR1 as KGHSH and CDR2 as LQKENI. The CDR3 contains 14 residues. TCRdb keeps only in-frame clones here, not all; method: immunoSEQ multiplex PCR. Of tens of thousands of clones in the sample, 85% to 90% were seen once. Sequencing used peripheral blood mononuclear cells (PBMCs), obtained before the fourth cycle of nivolumab. The TCR sequence derives from a human donor with classical Hodgkin lymphoma. The gene calls are TRBV18 and TRBJ2-7, with D perhaps being TRBD1 or TRBD2 (6 bases each). The CDR3 here is CASSSGAYSYEQYF. CDR3 nucleotides: TGTGCCAGCTCATCGGGGGCTTACTCCTACGAGCAGTACTTC.